This T cell receptor (beta chain) is from a study of T-cell memory formation after mild COVID-19. Study summary: TCR clusters were largely donor specific.

Employing constant-segment primers, 5'RACE generated TCR alpha and TCR beta cDNA libraries bearing sample barcodes and UMIs. TCRdb re-called the 5' RACE reads with MiXCR, one entry per CDR3 protein. The top ten clones hold approximately 15% of a sample with roughly 320,000 distinct CDR3 sequences, around 28% of them seen once. As to this clonotype: Its antigen is not identified.

V shed 0 bases and J shed 1 base, with 7 bases lying between them. Germline CDR1 is SGHRS and CDR2 is YFSETQ. CDR3 size: 14 residues. General observations from the study: CD4+ contracting clones were found mainly in CM and EM, and CD8+ ones in EMRA.

The receptor was isolated from an adult woman who had mild COVID-19 (a few samples of this study predate the infection). Cell type and time point are not known. The chain is built from TRBV5-1 and TRBJ1-1; D unresolved. The material sequenced was PBMCs or a T cell subset sorted from them (not recorded which). The CDR3 DNA reads as TGCGCCAGCAGCTTGGATAGTCAGAACACTGAAGCTTTCTTT. The encoded protein is CASSLDSQNTEAFF.